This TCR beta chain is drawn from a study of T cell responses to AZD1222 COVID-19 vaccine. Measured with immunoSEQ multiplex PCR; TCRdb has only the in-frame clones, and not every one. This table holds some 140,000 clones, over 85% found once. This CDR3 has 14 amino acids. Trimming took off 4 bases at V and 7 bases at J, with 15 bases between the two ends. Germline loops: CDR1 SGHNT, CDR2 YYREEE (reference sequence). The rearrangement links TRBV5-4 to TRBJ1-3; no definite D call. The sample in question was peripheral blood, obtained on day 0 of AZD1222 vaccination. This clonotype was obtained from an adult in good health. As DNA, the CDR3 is TGTGCCAGCAGCCGCGGACCCCTTATGAACACCATATATTTT. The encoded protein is CASSRGPLMNTIYF.